This T cell receptor (beta chain) derives from a study of CD8 T cells in ankylosing spondylitis. Unmatched junction bases numbered 4, after V lost 5 bases and J lost 4 bases. The germline CDR1 and CDR2 sequences are SGHDN and FVKESK. The CDR3 runs to 15 residues. This clonotype was seen a few times. With molecular barcodes, quantitative 5'-RACE was used to make the TCR beta libraries. TCRdb reprocessed the 5' RACE reads via MiXCR and lists one record per CDR3 protein. Of approximately 220,000 distinct CDR3 sequences listed, under 30% are singletons. This chain connects TRBV14 to TRBJ2-2; TRBD1 matches 10 bases. The sample taken for sequencing was blood, either unsorted or a sorted T cell fraction (not recorded which). The TCR sequence derives from a male donor with ankylosing spondylitis or in good health (not recorded which). CDR3 nucleotides: TGTGCCAGCAGCGGTCGGACAGGGGGCACCGGGGAGCTGTTTTTT. Protein: CASSGRTGGTGELFF.